This TCR beta chain was sequenced during a study of blood T cells in healthy people across ages. Study-level points and caveats: Both naive CD4+ cell counts and diversity were greater in long-lived donors than in aged donors.

A second about 7 to 11 cycle PCR used barcoded and J-beta primers. Tags on each cDNA molecule came from a template-switch adaptor with 12 random nucleotides. TCRdb re-called the 5' RACE reads through MiXCR, storing one row per CDR3 protein. The data show some 1.7 million distinct CDR3 sequences, with over 25% seen just once and 6.5% to 8.5% held by the top ten. Investigators took roughly 10 milliliters of peripheral blood from every donor. A note on this clonotype: Its antigen is as yet unknown. An end of the junction differs from the germline gene, which may be a read error.

Germline-derived CDR1 and CDR2 are SEHNR and FQNEAQ (reference sequence). The CDR3 has 10 residues. Material for sequencing was blood. The origin of this receptor is a woman younger than 45 in good health. The chain joins TRBV7-9 to TRBJ1-1; D gene ambiguous. The CDR3 sequence is CAGSLTEAFF. The CDR3 DNA reads as TGTGCCGGCAGCTTGACTGAAGCTTTCTTT.